This is a list of T cell receptor beta chains from one sample in a study of blood T cell repertoires in COVID-19. This table comes from immunoSEQ multiplex PCR, and its TCRdb copy is limited to in-frame clones, with some not included. The table shows about 110,000 clones, with approximately 84% occurring only once. Sequenced input: peripheral blood. The receptors stem from a human donor in a cohort sampled during active COVID-19. Both conserved end residues are part of each CDR3. D genes are given only for firm matches. Rows give clone size only sometimes, using once, few, many, or a class for an expanded clone.

d_call clone_size j_call v_call cdr3_nt cdr3_aa
- - TRBJ2-7 TRBV21-1 TGTGCCAGCAGCCCAAAGGGCGGACAGGCGAACTACGAGCAGTACTTC CASSPKGGQANYEQYF
TRBD1 once TRBJ2-1 TRBV28 TGTGCCAGCAGTGCCAGTCCGGGACAGGGGTCCTACAATGAGCAGTTCTTC CASSASPGQGSYNEQFF
- - TRBJ2-7 TRBV4-2 TGTGCCAGCAGCCAAGTCACCTCAGGGGGACTCTCCTACGAGCAGTACTTC CASSQVTSGGLSYEQYF
- - TRBJ2-2 TRBV11-3 TGTGCCAGCAGCTTAGGCAGGGCTGGCGGGGAGCTGTTTTTT CASSLGRAGGELFF
TRBD1 - TRBJ1-2 TRBV4-1 TGCGCCAGCAGCCCGGGACAGGGGGCGCCGTATGGCTACACCTTC CASSPGQGAPYGYTF
- - TRBJ1-5 TRBV23-1 TGCGCCAACGAGGCGGACAATCAGCCCCAGCATTTT CANEADNQPQHF
TRBD1 - TRBJ1-2 TRBV9 TGTGCCAGCAGCGTTGAACTTCAGGGGGCAGATGGCTACACCTTC CASSVELQGADGYTF
TRBD2 - TRBJ2-1 TRBV3-1/TRBV3-2 TGTGCCAGCAGGGAGCGGGGGGTCCACAATGAGCAGTTCTTC CASRERGVHNEQFF
TRBD1 - TRBJ1-5 TRBV5-1 TGCGCCAGCAGTCTGCGGACAGGGGGGGTACTAAATCAGCCCCAGCATTTT CASSLRTGGVLNQPQHF
TRBD2 - TRBJ2-1 TRBV5-1 TGCGCCAGCAGCTTCACAGCGGGACTCAATGAGCAGTTCTTC CASSFTAGLNEQFF
- - TRBJ1-5 TRBV3-1/TRBV3-2 TGTGCCAGCAGCCAAAAGGGGGTTAGCAATCAGCCCCAGCATTTT CASSQKGVSNQPQHF
TRBD2 few TRBJ2-2 TRBV10-2 TGCGCCAGCAAGGGTAGCGGGAGGAGAGTGGGCACCGGGGAGCTGTTTTTT CASKGSGRRVGTGELFF
TRBD2 - TRBJ2-7 TRBV19 TGTGCCAGTAGTATTACCGGGACTAGCGTTTCCTACGAGCAGTACTTC CASSITGTSVSYEQYF
TRBD2 - TRBJ2-1 TRBV11-2 TGTGCCAGCGGACCCGGGACTAGCGCCTACAATGAGCAGTTCTTC CASGPGTSAYNEQFF
- - TRBJ1-3 TRBV7-9 TGTGCCAGCGAAGCTAGCTCTGGAAACACCATATATTTT CASEASSGNTIYF
TRBD2 - TRBJ2-1 TRBV28 TGTGCCAGCAGGAGACTAGCGGGGAGCTACAATGAGCAGTTCTTC CASRRLAGSYNEQFF
TRBD1 - TRBJ1-4 TRBV10-3 TGTGCCATCAGTCTTGGACAGGGGACGGGTGAAAAACTGTTTTTT CAISLGQGTGEKLFF
TRBD1 - TRBJ2-1 TRBV27 TGTGCCAGCAGAGGGACAGAACTCTCCTACAATGAGCAGTTCTTC CASRGTELSYNEQFF
TRBD2 - TRBJ2-5 TRBV5-1 TGCGCCAGCAGCTTGGATCTAGCGGGACTAGAGACCCAGTACTTC CASSLDLAGLETQYF
- - TRBJ2-1 TRBV28 TGTGCCAGTAGTGCAGGGGCGTACAATGAGCAGTTCTTC CASSAGAYNEQFF
- - TRBJ2-7 TRBV4-3 TGCGCCAGCAGCATCAGGTTGGGCAGGCCGACCTACGAGCAGTACTTC CASSIRLGRPTYEQYF
- once TRBJ1-5 TRBV28 TGTGCCAGCAGTTTTGGGTCATTAGGGGTTCAGCCCCAGCATTTT CASSFGSLGVQPQHF
- - TRBJ1-6 TRBV25-1 TGTGCCAGCAGTTCCCAGGGGAATTCACCCCTCCACTTT CASSSQGNSPLHF
- once TRBJ2-3 TRBV9 TGTGCCAGCAGCGTAGCTCCAGTGGCAGATACGCAGTATTTT CASSVAPVADTQYF
TRBD2 - TRBJ2-5 TRBV7-9 TGTGCCAGCAGCTCACCCGGGACTATTCGTTACCAAGAGACCCAGTACTTC CASSSPGTIRYQETQYF
- many TRBJ1-2 TRBV5-1 TGCGCCAGCAGCCCCAGGGTAGACTATGGCTACACCTTC CASSPRVDYGYTF
TRBD1 - TRBJ2-5 TRBV7-2 TGTGCCAGCAGCTTAGTTGGGACAGGGGCCGCGGGGACCCAGTACTTC CASSLVGTGAAGTQYF
- - TRBJ2-1 TRBV7-3 TGTGCCAGCAGCTTAACTGGCGGGACTGGTGAGCAGTTCTTC CASSLTGGTGEQFF
- - TRBJ2-3 TRBV5-6 TGTGCCAGCAGCGGGGCTGACAGGCCCGTAAGAGATACGCAGTATTTT CASSGADRPVRDTQYF
- - TRBJ1-2 TRBV10-2 TGCGCCAGCAGTGATTCACGAGGGACTAACTATGGCTACACCTTC CASSDSRGTNYGYTF
- - TRBJ1-2 TRBV5-4 TGTGCCAGCAGCTACGACAGGAGGAATGGCTACACCTTC CASSYDRRNGYTF
TRBD1 - TRBJ2-7 TRBV5-1 TGCGCCAGCAGCCTCCGGGACAGTGCCTACGAGCAGTACTTC CASSLRDSAYEQYF
- once TRBJ2-5 TRBV5-6 TGTGCCAGCAGCTTGGCACGGTTGCTCAAAGAGACCCAGTACTTC CASSLARLLKETQYF
TRBD1 - TRBJ1-4 TRBV28 TGTGCCAGCAGGAGCGGGACAGGGTTTGAAAAACTGTTTTTT CASRSGTGFEKLFF
TRBD1 - TRBJ1-2 TRBV6-6 TGTGCCAGCACCGGGACAGGGGGTCCTAACTATGGCTACACCTTC CASTGTGGPNYGYTF
TRBD1 - TRBJ1-2 TRBV7-8 TGTGCCAGCAGCTTCCCGGGACAGCAGATCTATGGCTACACCTTC CASSFPGQQIYGYTF
TRBD1 - TRBJ1-4 TRBV5-6 TGTGCCAGAACATCTATACTCGCCGGGACAGGGGGGCTTGAAAAACTGTTTTTT CARTSILAGTGGLEKLFF
TRBD1 once TRBJ2-7 TRBV6-5 TGTGCCACCGGACAGGCCCCAGAGCAGTACTTC CATGQAPEQYF
TRBD2 - TRBJ2-3 TRBV6-5 TGTGCCAGCAGTTGGGGGGGAGGGCGTACGGATACGCAGTATTTT CASSWGGGRTDTQYF
- - TRBJ1-2 TRBV28 TGTGCCAGCAGTTTATCCGTCCGCTATGGCTACACCTTC CASSLSVRYGYTF
- - TRBJ2-7 TRBV18 TGTGCCAGCTCACCAACAGAGTACGAGCAGTACTTC CASSPTEYEQYF